These T cell receptor beta chains were read from a single sample in a study of T cells after yellow fever vaccination. TCRdb analysed the 5' RACE reads with MiXCR anew, one entry per CDR3 protein. The table includes around 500,000 distinct CDR3 sequences, 21% detected once. The material was PBMCs, obtained more than 20 days after the first yellow fever vaccination. The receptors come from a young man who received the YFV17D yellow fever vaccine. Each CDR3 is given with its conserved first and last residue. The D gene is left open where the match is weak. Clone size appears in some rows only: once, few, many, or a class for an expanded clone.

size: few; J: TRBJ1-1; D: .; V: TRBV10-3; DNA: TGTGCCATCAGTTTGGGTGTTAACACTGAAGCTTTCTTT; CDR3: CAISLGVNTEAFF
size: .; J: TRBJ1-1; D: .; V: TRBV5-1; DNA: TGCGCCAGCAGCTTGCTTCCCGATAACACTGAAGCTTTCTTT; CDR3: CASSLLPDNTEAFF
size: .; J: TRBJ2-2; D: .; V: TRBV12-5; DNA: TGTGCTAGTGGTTTGGTAACCGGGGGTAGCCCCGGGGAGCTGTTTTTT; CDR3: CASGLVTGGSPGELFF
size: few; J: TRBJ2-7; D: TRBD1; V: TRBV27; DNA: TGTGCCAGCAGTGCGGGACAGGGGGCCCTCGCCTACGAGCAGTACTTC; CDR3: CASSAGQGALAYEQYF
size: few; J: TRBJ2-1; D: .; V: TRBV30; DNA: TGTGCCTGGAGCCCCTGGGGTGAGCAGTTCTTC; CDR3: CAWSPWGEQFF
size: few; J: TRBJ2-1; D: TRBD2; V: TRBV7-2; DNA: TGTGCCAGCAGCCCACGGGGGGGTTTCGACAATGAGCAGTTCTTC; CDR3: CASSPRGGFDNEQFF
size: few; J: TRBJ1-5; D: .; V: TRBV6-1; DNA: TGTGCCAGCAGTGCCGGCACTACGGGACAGCCCCAGCATTTT; CDR3: CASSAGTTGQPQHF
size: .; J: TRBJ2-3; D: TRBD2; V: TRBV10-2; DNA: TGCGCCAGCAGTGAGATTAGCGGGGGAGATACGCAGTATTTT; CDR3: CASSEISGGDTQYF
size: few; J: TRBJ2-2; D: TRBD2; V: TRBV7-2; DNA: TGTGCCAGCAGACGAGCGGGAGGATCAACCGGGGAGCTGTTTTTT; CDR3: CASRRAGGSTGELFF
size: .; J: TRBJ2-5; D: TRBD2; V: TRBV9; DNA: TGTGCCAGCAGCGTAGCTTTAGCGGGGGGCCGGGAGACCCAGTACTTC; CDR3: CASSVALAGGRETQYF
size: few; J: TRBJ2-2; D: .; V: TRBV20-1; DNA: TGCAGTGCGAAGGCCGCGCGGGGGCCCACCGGGGAGCTGTTTTTT; CDR3: CSAKAARGPTGELFF
size: .; J: TRBJ1-1; D: .; V: TRBV15; DNA: TGTGCCACCAGCAGAGTCGGAACCACTGAAGCTTTCTTT; CDR3: CATSRVGTTEAFF
size: few; J: TRBJ1-1; D: .; V: TRBV3-1; DNA: TGTGCCAGCAGCCAGTCAGTCCCGGGCACTGAAGCTTTCTTT; CDR3: CASSQSVPGTEAFF